The rows below give T cell receptor beta chains drawn from one sample of a study of blood T cell repertoires in COVID-19. This table comes from immunoSEQ multiplex PCR, and its TCRdb copy is limited to in-frame clones, with some not included. This sample carries hundreds of thousands of clones, 80% to 90% of them seen once, and the ten largest clones take 4.3%. The sequencing input was peripheral blood. The receptors were sampled from a woman in her twenties or thirties with acute or convalescent COVID-19. The CDR3 runs from the conserved cysteine through the conserved F or W. The order of the fields is CDR3 DNA, CDR3 protein, D gene, J gene, clone size, V gene. The D gene is left open where the match is weak. Size is stated for part of the rows, as once, few or many counts, or as a class when the clone is expanded.

DNA: TGTGCCAGCAGACAGGGGGGATATGAAAAACTGTTTTTT; CDR3: CASRQGGYEKLFF; D: TRBD1; J: TRBJ1-4; size: NA; V: TRBV12-3/TRBV12-4
DNA: TGTGCCAGCAAAATAACAGGGGGGTCCGAGCAGTACTTC; CDR3: CASKITGGSEQYF; D: TRBD1; J: TRBJ2-7; size: NA; V: TRBV7-9
DNA: TGTGCCAGCTCTCAAGACAGGGGGCTTTCACCCCTCCACTTT; CDR3: CASSQDRGLSPLHF; D: TRBD1; J: TRBJ1-6; size: NA; V: TRBV18
DNA: TGTGCCAGCAGTCCCAACCAGAGGGCTGAAGCTTTCTTT; CDR3: CASSPNQRAEAFF; D: NA; J: TRBJ1-1; size: NA; V: TRBV6-5
DNA: TGTGCCAGCAGCCAAAGTCTGAGGAGGGCCTACAATGAGCAGTTCTTC; CDR3: CASSQSLRRAYNEQFF; D: NA; J: TRBJ2-1; size: NA; V: TRBV3-1/TRBV3-2
DNA: TGTGCCAGCAGTTCGGGAGGCAATGAGCAGTTCTTC; CDR3: CASSSGGNEQFF; D: TRBD2; J: TRBJ2-1; size: once; V: TRBV13
DNA: TGTGCCAGCAGTTACCAGGGATTCTACACCTTC; CDR3: CASSYQGFYTF; D: NA; J: TRBJ1-2; size: NA; V: TRBV6-5
DNA: TGTGCCAGCAGTTCCACTAATCAGCCCCAGCATTTT; CDR3: CASSSTNQPQHF; D: NA; J: TRBJ1-5; size: NA; V: TRBV28
DNA: TGCGCCAGCAGCTTGGTGCCAGCACGGGATGAGCAGTTCTTC; CDR3: CASSLVPARDEQFF; D: NA; J: TRBJ2-1; size: NA; V: TRBV5-1
DNA: TGCAGTGCTAGTTACGGGTCGATGAGCAATCAGCCCCAGCATTTT; CDR3: CSASYGSMSNQPQHF; D: NA; J: TRBJ1-5; size: once; V: TRBV20-1